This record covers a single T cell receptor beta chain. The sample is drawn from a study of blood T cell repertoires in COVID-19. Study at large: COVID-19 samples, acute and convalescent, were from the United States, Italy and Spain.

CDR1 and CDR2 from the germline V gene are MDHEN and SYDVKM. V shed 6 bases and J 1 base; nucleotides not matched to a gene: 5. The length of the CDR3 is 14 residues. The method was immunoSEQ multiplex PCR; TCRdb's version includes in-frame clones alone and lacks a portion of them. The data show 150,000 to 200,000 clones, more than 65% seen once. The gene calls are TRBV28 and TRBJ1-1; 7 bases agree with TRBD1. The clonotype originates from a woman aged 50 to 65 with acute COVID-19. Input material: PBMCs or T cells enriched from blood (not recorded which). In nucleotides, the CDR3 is TGTGCCAGCAGACCCGGGACAGCGAACACTGAAGCTTTCTTT. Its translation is CASRPGTANTEAFF.